The T cell receptor beta chain described here comes from a study of early T cells in non-severe SARS-CoV-2 infection. Trimming stripped 0 bases from V and 4 bases from J, with 12 bases between. This CDR3 has 15 amino acids. In germline, CDR1 is SGHTA, CDR2 FQGNSA. TCRdb re-called the 5' RACE reads with MiXCR, one entry per CDR3 protein. The sample records tens of thousands of distinct CDR3 sequences, roughly 11% being singletons. Of note for this clonotype: A much larger clone differs by one base, so this may be a read error.

Sequencing was performed on whole blood. This TCR came from an adult who was a healthcare worker with PCR-confirmed SARS-CoV-2 infection or an uninfected control (not recorded which). The chain couples TRBV7-2 to TRBJ1-2; D is unresolved. In nucleotides, the CDR3 is TGTGCCAGCAGCTTAGCAAGGCGATCGATCTATGGCTACACCTTC. It translates to CASSLARRSIYGYTF. The entire variable domain, with the rest obtained from reference TRBV7-2 and TRBJ1-2, is as follows: GAGVSQSPSNKVTEKGKDVELRCDPISGHTALYWYRQSLGQGLEFLIYFQGNSAPDKSGLPSDRFSAERTGGSVSTLTIQRTQQEDSAVYLCASSLARRSIYGYTFGSGTRLTVV.